This T cell receptor beta chain came from a study of blood T cell repertoires in COVID-19. Only in-frame clones appear in the TCRdb table, and some are missing; sequencing was by immunoSEQ multiplex PCR. The data show approximately 23,000 clones, over 85% seen once. V was pared by 5 bases and J by 1 base, with 14 bases between. CDR3 length equals 16 residues. Per germline, CDR1 SGHVS and CDR2 FNYEAQ. Sequenced input: peripheral blood. V gene TRBV7-6 combines with J gene TRBJ2-2; D is unresolved. The sequence derives from a woman of 80 years or more with active COVID-19. The CDR3: CASSPQSYGNTGELFF. The CDR3 bases are TGTGCCAGCAGCCCCCAGTCGTATGGGAACACCGGGGAGCTGTTTTTT. The full variable domain, its missing parts supplied by reference TRBV7-6 and TRBJ2-2, is GAGVSQSPRYKVTKRGQDVALRCDPISGHVSLYWYRQALGQGPEFLTYFNYEAQQDKSGLPNDRFSAERPEGSISTLTIQRTEQRDSAMYRCASSPQSYGNTGELFFGEGSRLTVL.